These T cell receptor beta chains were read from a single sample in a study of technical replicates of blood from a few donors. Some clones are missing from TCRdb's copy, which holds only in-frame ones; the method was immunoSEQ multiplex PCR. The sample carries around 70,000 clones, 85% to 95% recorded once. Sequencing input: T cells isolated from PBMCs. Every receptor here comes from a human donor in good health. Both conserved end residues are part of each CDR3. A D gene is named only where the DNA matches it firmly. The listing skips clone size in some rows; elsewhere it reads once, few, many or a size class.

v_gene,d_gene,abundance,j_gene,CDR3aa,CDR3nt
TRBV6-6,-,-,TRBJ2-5,CASSFLGGQETQYF,TGTGCCAGCAGCTTCCTCGGAGGGCAAGAGACCCAGTACTTC
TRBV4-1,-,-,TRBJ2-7,CASSQGTIGATYEQYF,TGCGCCAGCAGCCAAGGCACAATAGGGGCTACCTACGAGCAGTACTTC
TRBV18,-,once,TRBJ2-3,CASSPSTRTDTQYF,TGTGCCAGCTCACCATCAACTAGGACAGATACGCAGTATTTT
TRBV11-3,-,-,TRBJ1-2,CASSLDTTNYGYTF,TGTGCCAGCAGCTTGGATACTACTAACTATGGCTACACCTTC
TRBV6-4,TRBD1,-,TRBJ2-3,CASSDDRTGGADTQYF,TGTGCCAGCAGTGACGACAGGACAGGGGGCGCAGATACGCAGTATTTT
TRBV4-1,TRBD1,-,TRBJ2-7,CASSPGTGGFEQYF,TGCGCCAGCAGCCCCGGGACAGGGGGTTTCGAGCAGTACTTC
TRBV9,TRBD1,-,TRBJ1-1,CASSVGRGQTNTEAFF,TGTGCCAGCAGCGTAGGGCGGGGACAGACGAACACTGAAGCTTTCTTT
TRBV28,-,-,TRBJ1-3,CASSLLDRLQGNTIYF,TGTGCCAGCAGTTTACTCGACAGGCTTCAGGGGAACACCATATATTTT
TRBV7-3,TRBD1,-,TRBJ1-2,CASSPGTGTYGYTF,TGTGCCAGCAGCCCCGGGACAGGCACTTATGGCTACACCTTC
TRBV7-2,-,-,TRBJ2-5,CASILNRTPGTQYF,TGTGCCAGCATTCTAAACAGGACACCAGGGACCCAGTACTTC
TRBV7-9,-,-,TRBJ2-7,CASSLLGRLEQYF,TGTGCCAGCAGCTTACTAGGGAGGCTCGAGCAGTACTTC
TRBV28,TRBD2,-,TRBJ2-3,CASSLSSGLGTDTQYF,TGTGCCAGCAGTTTATCTAGCGGGTTGGGCACAGATACGCAGTATTTT
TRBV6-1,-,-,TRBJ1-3,CASSEALQTGNTIYF,TGTGCCAGCAGTGAAGCTCTCCAGACTGGAAACACCATATATTTT
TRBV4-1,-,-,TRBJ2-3,CASSSGGNTDTQYF,TGCGCCAGCAGCTCCGGGGGAAATACAGATACGCAGTATTTT
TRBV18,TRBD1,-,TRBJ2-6,CASSPWDRGPGANVLTF,TGTGCCAGCTCACCATGGGACAGGGGGCCAGGGGCCAACGTCCTGACTTTC
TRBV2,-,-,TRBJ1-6,CASIAETANSPLHF,TGTGCCAGCATCGCGGAGACGGCCAATTCACCCCTCCACTTT
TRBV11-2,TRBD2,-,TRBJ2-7,CASSLATSGRGEQYF,TGTGCCAGCAGCTTAGCGACTAGCGGTCGGGGAGAGCAGTACTTC
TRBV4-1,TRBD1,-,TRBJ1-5,CASSQDGQGGVQPQHF,TGCGCCAGCAGCCAAGATGGGCAGGGGGGAGTTCAGCCCCAGCATTTT
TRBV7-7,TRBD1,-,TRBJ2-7,CASSSARQGDEQYF,TGTGCTAGCAGCTCCGCCCGACAGGGCGACGAGCAGTACTTC
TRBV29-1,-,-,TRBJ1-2,CSVHTGNWYGYTF,TGCAGCGTTCATACAGGGAATTGGTATGGCTACACCTTC
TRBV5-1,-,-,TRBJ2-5,CASSSAPGGTQYF,TGCGCCAGCAGCTCCGCGCCTGGAGGGACCCAGTACTTC
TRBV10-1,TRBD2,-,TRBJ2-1,CASSGGLAGPYNEQFF,TGCGCCAGCAGTGGGGGACTAGCGGGACCGTACAATGAGCAGTTCTTC
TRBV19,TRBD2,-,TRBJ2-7,CASSIDQREGEQYF,TGTGCCAGTAGTATAGATCAGCGGGAGGGCGAGCAGTACTTC
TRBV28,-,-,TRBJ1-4,CASVQTATNEKLFF,TGTGCCAGCGTCCAAACTGCGACTAATGAAAAACTGTTTTTT
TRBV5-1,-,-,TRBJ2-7,CASSLDRTAYEQYF,TGCGCCAGCAGCTTGGACAGGACAGCCTACGAGCAGTACTTC
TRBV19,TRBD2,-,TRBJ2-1,CASSPPGLAGYNEQFF,TGTGCCAGTAGTCCCCCTGGACTAGCGGGATACAATGAGCAGTTCTTC
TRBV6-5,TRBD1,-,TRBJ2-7,CASSYPRTGGGYEQYF,TGTGCCAGCAGTTACCCACGGACAGGGGGAGGGTACGAGCAGTACTTC
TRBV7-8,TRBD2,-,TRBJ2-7,CASAHGGGLAGGEQYF,TGTGCCAGCGCCCACGGTGGGGGACTAGCGGGAGGGGAGCAGTACTTC
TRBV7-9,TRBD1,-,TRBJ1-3,CASSQPGQLSSGNTIYF,TGTGCCAGCAGCCAACCGGGACAGCTGAGCTCTGGAAACACCATATATTTT
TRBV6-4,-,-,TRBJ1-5,CASSKPEVGSNQPQHF,TGTGCCAGCAGCAAGCCCGAGGTAGGAAGCAATCAGCCCCAGCATTTT
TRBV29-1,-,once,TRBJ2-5,CSGGLRAGPQETQYF,TGCAGCGGGGGGCTCCGAGCGGGACCCCAAGAGACCCAGTACTTC
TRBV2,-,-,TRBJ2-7,CASSVGRGDYEQYF,TGTGCCAGCAGTGTCGGCAGGGGTGACTACGAGCAGTACTTC
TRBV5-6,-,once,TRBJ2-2,CASSLTGANTGELFF,TGTGCCAGCAGCTTAACCGGGGCGAACACCGGGGAGCTGTTTTTT
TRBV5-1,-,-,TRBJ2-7,CASSFGPGMTYEQYF,TGCGCCAGCAGTTTTGGGCCAGGAATGACCTACGAGCAGTACTTC
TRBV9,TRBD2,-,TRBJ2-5,CAARRRDYQETQYF,TGTGCCGCCCGTAGGAGGGACTATCAAGAGACCCAGTACTTC
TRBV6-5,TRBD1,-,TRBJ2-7,CASSGTGMSSYEQYF,TGTGCCAGCAGCGGGACAGGGATGAGCTCCTACGAGCAGTACTTC
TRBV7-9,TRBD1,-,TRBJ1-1,CASGEGQGAVTEAFF,TGTGCCAGCGGGGAAGGACAGGGCGCCGTCACTGAAGCTTTCTTT
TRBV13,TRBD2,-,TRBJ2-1,CASSPQVRASGRLDNEQFF,TGTGCCAGCAGCCCCCAGGTTCGCGCTAGCGGGAGATTGGACAATGAGCAGTTCTTC
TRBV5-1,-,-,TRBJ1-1,CASSLGLGRENTEAFF,TGCGCCAGCAGCTTGGGGTTGGGCAGGGAGAACACTGAAGCTTTCTTT
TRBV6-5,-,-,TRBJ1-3,CASSLRRGWDTIYF,TGTGCCAGCAGTTTGCGCCGGGGGTGGGACACCATATATTTT
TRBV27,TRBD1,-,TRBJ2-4,CASSLYAGQDKNIQYF,TGTGCCAGCAGTTTATATGCGGGACAGGATAAAAACATTCAGTACTTC
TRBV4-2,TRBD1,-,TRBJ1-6,CASKWTGRGLSSLHF,TGTGCCAGCAAATGGACAGGGAGGGGGCTTAGTTCCCTCCACTTT
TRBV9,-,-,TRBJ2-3,CASSPSGAGSSTDTQYF,TGTGCCAGCAGCCCAAGTGGTGCAGGCTCTAGCACAGATACGCAGTATTTT
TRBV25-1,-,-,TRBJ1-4,CASSGPFSEKLFF,TGTGCCAGCAGTGGTCCTTTTAGCGAAAAACTGTTTTTT
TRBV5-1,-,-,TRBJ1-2,CASSLVLGPSLHGYTF,TGCGCCAGCAGCTTGGTATTGGGGCCTTCGCTCCATGGCTACACCTTC
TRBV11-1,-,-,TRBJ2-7,CASTDPRGTYEQYF,TGTGCCAGCACCGACCCGCGGGGAACCTACGAGCAGTACTTC
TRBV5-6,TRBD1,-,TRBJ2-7,CASSLGGTGGIYEQYF,TGTGCCAGCAGCTTGGGGGGAACAGGGGGGATCTACGAGCAGTACTTC
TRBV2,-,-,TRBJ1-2,CASSSPGYGYTF,TGTGCCAGCAGTAGTCCGGGCTATGGCTACACCTTC
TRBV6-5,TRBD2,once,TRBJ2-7,CASSYSGAGVYEQYF,TGTGCCAGCAGTTACTCGGGTGCGGGAGTCTACGAGCAGTACTTC
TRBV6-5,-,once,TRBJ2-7,CASSYSSSGALHEQYF,TGTGCCAGCAGTTACTCGAGCTCAGGGGCGTTGCACGAGCAGTACTTC
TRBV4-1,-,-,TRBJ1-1,CASSQDPRRPLNTEAFF,TGCGCCAGCAGCCAAGATCCTAGGCGGCCATTGAACACTGAAGCTTTCTTT
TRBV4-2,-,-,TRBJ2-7,CASSQVRQEWLEQYF,TGTGCCAGCAGCCAGGTTAGACAGGAGTGGTTGGAGCAGTACTTC
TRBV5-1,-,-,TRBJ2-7,CASSFDRLYYEQYF,TGCGCCAGCAGCTTTGACAGACTTTACTACGAGCAGTACTTC